This T cell receptor beta chain was found in a study of T cells after yellow fever vaccination. Turning to the study itself: SMART-Seq v4 Ultra Low Input prepared libraries from low-cell fractions.

Germline values: CDR1 SGHTA, CDR2 FQGNSA. This CDR3 region has 14 residues. V lost 4 bases and J 5 bases, leaving 15 bases between the germline ends. Each CDR3 protein gets one entry after TCRdb re-called the 5' RACE reads with MiXCR. The sample contains about 130,000 distinct CDR3 sequences, about 8.8% of which appear only once. Study results and limitations: There was a small share of clonotypes that showed up in both the CD4 and CD8 compartments.

This clonotype was counted only a few times. The antigen remains unidentified. The J gene is TRBJ2-7, the V gene TRBV7-2, with D possibly matching TRBD2 (6 bases). The sequence derives from a man aged 18 to 30 who received the YFV17D yellow fever vaccine. The source was CD8+ T cells sorted from PBMCs, collected on the day of the yellow fever booster vaccination. The CDR3 spells CASSSPGGSDEQYF. CDR3 coding DNA: TGTGCCAGCAGCTCCCCCGGGGGATCGGACGAGCAGTACTTC.